This is a list of T cell receptor beta chains from one sample in a study of long-term antiretroviral therapy in people with HIV. The protocol was immunoSEQ multiplex PCR, while the TCRdb copy is restricted to in-frame clones and leaves out a portion. This table has under 30,000 clones, approximately 95% appearing once. Specimen: unsorted PBMCs, collected roughly 5.1 years after starting antiretroviral therapy. The receptor set was obtained from a woman in her fifties or sixties with HIV. CDR3s include the opening cysteine and the closing phenylalanine or tryptophan. The D gene is left open where the match is weak. Size is stated for part of the rows, as once, few or many counts, or as a class when the clone is expanded.

v_call: TRBV5-1; clone_size: .; d_call: .; j_call: TRBJ2-1; cdr3_nt: TGCGCCAGCAGCTTAAATGGCCCCATTGGTGACAATGAGCAGTTCTTC; cdr3_aa: CASSLNGPIGDNEQFF
v_call: TRBV9; clone_size: .; d_call: .; j_call: TRBJ2-7; cdr3_nt: TGTGCCAGCAGCGTAGTCTTCGTGGGCAGCTTAACCTACGAGCAGTACTTC; cdr3_aa: CASSVVFVGSLTYEQYF
v_call: TRBV9; clone_size: .; d_call: .; j_call: TRBJ2-4; cdr3_nt: TGTGCCAGCAGCGTAGGTCCCCATTTGGACATTCAGTACTTC; cdr3_aa: CASSVGPHLDIQYF
v_call: TRBV6-6; clone_size: .; d_call: TRBD2; j_call: TRBJ2-3; cdr3_nt: TGTGCCAGCAGTTTCCTAGCGGGACGAGGGGCAGATACGCAGTATTTT; cdr3_aa: CASSFLAGRGADTQYF
v_call: TRBV5-1; clone_size: .; d_call: TRBD2; j_call: TRBJ2-5; cdr3_nt: TGCGCCAGCACCCCCGCGCTAGCGGGAACGGGGGAGACCCAGTACTTC; cdr3_aa: CASTPALAGTGETQYF
v_call: TRBV4-3; clone_size: .; d_call: TRBD2; j_call: TRBJ2-7; cdr3_nt: TGCGCCAGCAGCCGGGTGTCGGGGGACTACGTTGAGCAGTACTTC; cdr3_aa: CASSRVSGDYVEQYF
v_call: TRBV4-2; clone_size: .; d_call: TRBD2; j_call: TRBJ2-1; cdr3_nt: TGTGCCAGCAGCCCCTGGGGAGGGGTCTACAATGAGCAGTTCTTC; cdr3_aa: CASSPWGGVYNEQFF
v_call: TRBV7-9; clone_size: .; d_call: .; j_call: TRBJ2-3; cdr3_nt: TGTGCCAGCAGCTTAGTCCAGGGCCTCACAGATACGCAGTATTTT; cdr3_aa: CASSLVQGLTDTQYF
v_call: TRBV19; clone_size: .; d_call: TRBD1; j_call: TRBJ2-2; cdr3_nt: TGTGCCAGTAGTCTCCGGACAGGGACGAACACCGGGGAGCTGTTTTTT; cdr3_aa: CASSLRTGTNTGELFF
v_call: TRBV6-5; clone_size: .; d_call: .; j_call: TRBJ1-5; cdr3_nt: TGTGCCAGCAGTTACAACAGGAGTACATCCCAGCATTTT; cdr3_aa: CASSYNRSTSQHF
v_call: TRBV18; clone_size: .; d_call: TRBD1; j_call: TRBJ1-1; cdr3_nt: TGTGCCAGCTCTCGACAGGGGGCGAACACTGAAGCTTTCTTT; cdr3_aa: CASSRQGANTEAFF
v_call: TRBV25-1; clone_size: few; d_call: .; j_call: TRBJ1-1; cdr3_nt: TGTGCCAGCAGGGACGGGGTGAACACTGAAGCTTTCTTT; cdr3_aa: CASRDGVNTEAFF
v_call: TRBV19; clone_size: .; d_call: TRBD1; j_call: TRBJ2-7; cdr3_nt: TGTGCCAGTAGCTACAGACAGGGCCCTGCCGAGCAGTACTTC; cdr3_aa: CASSYRQGPAEQYF
v_call: TRBV7-9; clone_size: .; d_call: .; j_call: TRBJ2-5; cdr3_nt: TGTGCCAGTCGATCAGTAGGAGAGACCCAGTACTTC; cdr3_aa: CASRSVGETQYF
v_call: TRBV6-1; clone_size: .; d_call: .; j_call: TRBJ2-5; cdr3_nt: TGTGCCAGCAGGGAGGTAGGCAGATCTGGGGAGACCCAGTACTTC; cdr3_aa: CASREVGRSGETQYF
v_call: TRBV2; clone_size: .; d_call: .; j_call: TRBJ2-4; cdr3_nt: TGTGCCGCGGCCTCCCTAGCCAAAAACATTCAGTACTTC; cdr3_aa: CAAASLAKNIQYF
v_call: TRBV12-5; clone_size: .; d_call: TRBD1; j_call: TRBJ2-1; cdr3_nt: TGTGCTAGTGGTTTAGCCGGGACAGCCAATGAGCAGTTCTTC; cdr3_aa: CASGLAGTANEQFF
v_call: TRBV28; clone_size: .; d_call: .; j_call: TRBJ2-1; cdr3_nt: TGTGCCAGCAGTTCCACTCTTATTTACAATGAGCAGTTCTTC; cdr3_aa: CASSSTLIYNEQFF
v_call: TRBV19; clone_size: once; d_call: .; j_call: TRBJ2-7; cdr3_nt: TGTGCCAGTGCGCCAGACAGGCCCCACTACGAGCAGTACTTC; cdr3_aa: CASAPDRPHYEQYF
v_call: TRBV11-2; clone_size: .; d_call: TRBD1; j_call: TRBJ2-7; cdr3_nt: TGTGCCAGCAGCTTCGGACAGGGAGGACACGAGCAGTACTTC; cdr3_aa: CASSFGQGGHEQYF
v_call: TRBV5-5; clone_size: once; d_call: .; j_call: TRBJ1-3; cdr3_nt: TGTGCCAGCAGTCAAAATCCGACAGTTGGAAACACCATATATTTT; cdr3_aa: CASSQNPTVGNTIYF
v_call: TRBV6-5; clone_size: .; d_call: .; j_call: TRBJ2-2; cdr3_nt: TGTGCCAGCAGTTATAGTCCTAACACCGGGGAGCTGTTTTTT; cdr3_aa: CASSYSPNTGELFF
v_call: TRBV6-5; clone_size: .; d_call: .; j_call: TRBJ2-1; cdr3_nt: TGTGCCAGCAGTTACTCCGGGCAGGGGACGTACAATGAGCAGTTCTTC; cdr3_aa: CASSYSGQGTYNEQFF
v_call: TRBV5-1; clone_size: once; d_call: .; j_call: TRBJ2-1; cdr3_nt: TGCGCCAGCAGCTTGAGTTCGGCCGGTCCTGAGCAGTTCTTC; cdr3_aa: CASSLSSAGPEQFF
v_call: TRBV5-1; clone_size: .; d_call: TRBD1; j_call: TRBJ2-3; cdr3_nt: TGCGCCAGCAGCCCTGGGACAGATACTAGCACAGATACGCAGTATTTT; cdr3_aa: CASSPGTDTSTDTQYF
v_call: TRBV6-6; clone_size: .; d_call: .; j_call: TRBJ2-2; cdr3_nt: TGTGCCAGCAGGGCCGAGGGACCGGAGCTGTTTTTT; cdr3_aa: CASRAEGPELFF
v_call: TRBV7-2; clone_size: once; d_call: .; j_call: TRBJ1-2; cdr3_nt: TGTGCCAGCAGCTTACGGGGGGACCAGACGTATGGCTACACCTTC; cdr3_aa: CASSLRGDQTYGYTF
v_call: TRBV11-1; clone_size: once; d_call: .; j_call: TRBJ2-7; cdr3_nt: TGTGCCAGCAGCTTAATGGCGGGAATCTCCTACGAGCAGTACTTC; cdr3_aa: CASSLMAGISYEQYF
v_call: TRBV5-1; clone_size: .; d_call: .; j_call: TRBJ2-2; cdr3_nt: TGCGCCAGCAGCGTCCTTGGCCCTCCCGGGGAGCTGTTTTTT; cdr3_aa: CASSVLGPPGELFF
v_call: TRBV6-1; clone_size: .; d_call: .; j_call: TRBJ2-7; cdr3_nt: TGTGCCAGCATCGAGGTGATTAGGGCCTACGAGCAGTACTTC; cdr3_aa: CASIEVIRAYEQYF
v_call: TRBV6-5; clone_size: .; d_call: TRBD2; j_call: TRBJ2-7; cdr3_nt: TGTGCCAGCAGTTACTCGAAAGCGGGAAGCGGGTACGAGCAGTACTTC; cdr3_aa: CASSYSKAGSGYEQYF
v_call: TRBV5-1; clone_size: .; d_call: .; j_call: TRBJ2-5; cdr3_nt: TGCGCCAGCAGCTTTAAGGGGGTCCAAGAGACCCAGTACTTC; cdr3_aa: CASSFKGVQETQYF
v_call: TRBV7-7; clone_size: once; d_call: TRBD1; j_call: TRBJ2-5; cdr3_nt: TGTGCTAGCAGCTTAGGGCAGGGGGCGGGAGAGACCCAGTACTTC; cdr3_aa: CASSLGQGAGETQYF
v_call: TRBV6-1; clone_size: .; d_call: .; j_call: TRBJ1-3; cdr3_nt: TGTGCCAGCAGATCCGACGTGGTCGCTGGAAACACCATATATTTT; cdr3_aa: CASRSDVVAGNTIYF
v_call: TRBV7-9; clone_size: few; d_call: TRBD1; j_call: TRBJ1-1; cdr3_nt: TGTGCCAGCAGCTTCGCCGGGACAGCAACGGTCCAAGCTTTCTTT; cdr3_aa: CASSFAGTATVQAFF
v_call: TRBV7-9; clone_size: .; d_call: .; j_call: TRBJ2-5; cdr3_nt: TGTGCCAGCAGCTTATATCTGGTCGTCCAAGAGACCCAGTACTTC; cdr3_aa: CASSLYLVVQETQYF
v_call: TRBV23-1; clone_size: .; d_call: TRBD1; j_call: TRBJ2-7; cdr3_nt: TGCGCCAGCAGTCAACACCGGGACAGGGTCTACGAGCAGTACTTC; cdr3_aa: CASSQHRDRVYEQYF
v_call: TRBV6-1; clone_size: once; d_call: .; j_call: TRBJ1-3; cdr3_nt: TGTGCCAGCAGTGAAGGGTTTCATGGAAACACCATATATTTT; cdr3_aa: CASSEGFHGNTIYF
v_call: TRBV6-8; clone_size: .; d_call: .; j_call: TRBJ1-1; cdr3_nt: TGTGCCAGCAGGTCCGAAGGGATCCCTGAAGCTTTCTTT; cdr3_aa: CASRSEGIPEAFF
v_call: TRBV28; clone_size: .; d_call: .; j_call: TRBJ1-1; cdr3_nt: TGTGCCAGCAACCCGACCAGGGCCTCAGGTAGAGCTTTCTTT; cdr3_aa: CASNPTRASGRAFF
v_call: TRBV6-1; clone_size: once; d_call: TRBD1; j_call: TRBJ2-7; cdr3_nt: TGTGCCAGCAACGAACAGGGGGGTGGATACGAGCAGTACTTC; cdr3_aa: CASNEQGGGYEQYF
v_call: TRBV15; clone_size: medium-sized; d_call: .; j_call: TRBJ1-1; cdr3_nt: TGTGCCACCAGCAGAGATCTTATGGGCATGAACACTGAAGCTTTCTTT; cdr3_aa: CATSRDLMGMNTEAFF
v_call: TRBV18; clone_size: .; d_call: .; j_call: TRBJ2-5; cdr3_nt: TGTGCCAGCCGATCGGGGGCAGAAGAGACCCAGTACTTC; cdr3_aa: CASRSGAEETQYF
v_call: TRBV2; clone_size: .; d_call: .; j_call: TRBJ2-5; cdr3_nt: TGTGCCAGCAGTGACCCGACCCGAGGGACCCAGTACTTC; cdr3_aa: CASSDPTRGTQYF
v_call: TRBV11-2; clone_size: .; d_call: TRBD1; j_call: TRBJ2-2; cdr3_nt: TGTGCCAGCAGCCCGCAGACAGGGGCAATCACCGGGGAGCTGTTTTTT; cdr3_aa: CASSPQTGAITGELFF
v_call: TRBV7-3; clone_size: few; d_call: TRBD2; j_call: TRBJ2-1; cdr3_nt: TGTGCCAGCAGCCCCACTAGCGGGCCATACAATGAGCAGTTCTTC; cdr3_aa: CASSPTSGPYNEQFF
v_call: TRBV10-3; clone_size: .; d_call: .; j_call: TRBJ1-1; cdr3_nt: TGTGCCATCAGCCGGACGGCGAACACTGAAGCTTTCTTT; cdr3_aa: CAISRTANTEAFF
v_call: TRBV21-1; clone_size: .; d_call: .; j_call: TRBJ2-7; cdr3_nt: TGTGCCAGCAGTTCCGGGACAGGGAACTACGAGCAGTACTTC; cdr3_aa: CASSSGTGNYEQYF
v_call: TRBV5-8; clone_size: .; d_call: .; j_call: TRBJ2-7; cdr3_nt: TGTGCCAGCAGCTTGGGACAGGATTACGAGCAGTACTTC; cdr3_aa: CASSLGQDYEQYF
v_call: TRBV18; clone_size: .; d_call: .; j_call: TRBJ1-1; cdr3_nt: TGTGCCAGCTCACCCACGGAGGGGGGGAACACTGAAGCTTTCTTT; cdr3_aa: CASSPTEGGNTEAFF
v_call: TRBV7-9; clone_size: .; d_call: TRBD2; j_call: TRBJ2-1; cdr3_nt: TGTGCCAGCAGCTACCCGGGACTAGCGGGAGCGAGTGAGCAGTTCTTC; cdr3_aa: CASSYPGLAGASEQFF
v_call: TRBV30; clone_size: .; d_call: TRBD2; j_call: TRBJ2-5; cdr3_nt: TGTGCCTGGAGTAAAAGCGGGGGGGAGACCCAGTACTTC; cdr3_aa: CAWSKSGGETQYF